This T cell receptor beta chain was retrieved from a study of cytomegalovirus exposure and HLA in healthy donors. Findings and limits, study-wide: Most CMV-associated TCR beta chains appeared HLA-restricted in a later analysis. Researchers counted roughly 160 TCR beta chains as cytomegalovirus-associated.

The PCR was carried out with 60 Vbeta primers and 13 Jbeta primers. Per the original data handling: Among the unique TCR beta chains that a later analysis counted, about 79 million in all, roughly 9.9 million were shared. Sequenced by immunoSEQ multiplex PCR; TCRdb stores in-frame clones only, minus some. That table furnishes V, J and clone size, whereas the DNA furnished D and trimming. The sample includes about 140,000 clones, about 75% of them seen just once. Turning to this clone: The antigen remains undetermined.

The sequenced sample consisted of PBMCs. The TCR originated in a man younger than 35 in good health and CMV-seronegative.

CDR3 amino acids: CASSFYQGQNTEAFF. CDR3 bases: TGTGCCAGCAGCTTTTATCAGGGGCAGAACACTGAAGCTTTCTTT. V and J are TRBV7-9 and TRBJ1-1, with D possibly matching TRBD1 (6 bases). Germline CDR1 reads SEHNR; CDR2 reads FQNEAQ (reference sequence). The germline V and J ends were trimmed by 3 bases and 1 base, with 12 bases remaining between them. The CDR3 loop spans 15 amino acids.